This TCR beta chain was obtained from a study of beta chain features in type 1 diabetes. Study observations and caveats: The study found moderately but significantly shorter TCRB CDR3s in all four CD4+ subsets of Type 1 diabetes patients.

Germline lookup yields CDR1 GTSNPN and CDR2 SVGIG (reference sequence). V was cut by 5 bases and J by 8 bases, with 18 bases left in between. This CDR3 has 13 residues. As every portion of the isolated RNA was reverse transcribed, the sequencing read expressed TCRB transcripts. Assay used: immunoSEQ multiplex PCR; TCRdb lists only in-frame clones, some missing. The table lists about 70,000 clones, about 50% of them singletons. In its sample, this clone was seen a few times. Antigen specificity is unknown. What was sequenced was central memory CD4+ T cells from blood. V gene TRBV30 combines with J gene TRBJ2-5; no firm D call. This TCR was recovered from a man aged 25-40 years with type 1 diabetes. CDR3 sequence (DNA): TGTGCCTGGGCCCTGGAGTATCTAGGTACCCAGTACTTC. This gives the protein CAWALEYLGTQYF. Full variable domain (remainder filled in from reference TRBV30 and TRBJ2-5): SQTIHQWPATLVQPVGSPLSLECTVEGTSNPNLYWYRQAAGRGLQLLFYSVGIGQISSEVPQNLSASRPQDRQFILSSKKLLLSDSGFYLCAWALEYLGTQYFGPGTRLLVL.